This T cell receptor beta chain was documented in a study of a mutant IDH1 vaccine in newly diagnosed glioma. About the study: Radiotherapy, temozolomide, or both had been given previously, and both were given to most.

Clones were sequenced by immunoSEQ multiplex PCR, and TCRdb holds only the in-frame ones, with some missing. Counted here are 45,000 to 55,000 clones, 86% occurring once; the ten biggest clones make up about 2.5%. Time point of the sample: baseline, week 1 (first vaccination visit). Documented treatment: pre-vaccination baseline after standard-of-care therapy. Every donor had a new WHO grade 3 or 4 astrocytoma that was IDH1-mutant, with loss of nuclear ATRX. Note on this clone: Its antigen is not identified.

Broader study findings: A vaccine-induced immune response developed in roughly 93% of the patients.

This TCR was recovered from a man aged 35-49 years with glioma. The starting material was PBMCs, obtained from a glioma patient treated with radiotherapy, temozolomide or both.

CDR3 loop: CASSRSRHEQYF. The CDR3 nucleotides are TGTGCCAGCAGTCGGAGTCGACACGAGCAGTACTTC. The chain is built from TRBV6-6 and TRBJ2-7, with D unresolved. CDR1 is MNHNY, CDR2 SVGAGI, per germline (reference sequence). The CDR3 is made up of 12 amino acids. Trimming took off 5 bases at V and 5 bases at J, with 10 bases between the two ends.